The 28 T cell receptor beta chains presented below share a single source sample, sequenced in a study of blood T cell repertoires in COVID-19. Assay: immunoSEQ multiplex PCR; the TCRdb copy retains only in-frame clones and omits some. The table records about 130,000 clones, about 90% of them present only once. Sequenced material: peripheral blood. All receptors derive from a man between 45 and 60 years old with COVID-19, enrolled during active disease.

This clone was detected once. The CDR3 nucleotides read TGTGCCAGCAGCCGGGCTAGCGGGAGGGGCCAAGAGACCCAGTACTTC. Translated, it gives CASSRASGRGQETQYF. The chain has TRBV3-1 (or the pseudogene TRBV3-2) and TRBJ2-5, with 12 bases identical to TRBD2. Germline V lookup: CDR1 LGHDT, CDR2 YNNKEL (reference sequence). The CDR3 loop spans 16 amino acids. V dropped 4 bases and J dropped 1; count of bases not matched to a gene: 4.

The chain links TRBV7-9 to TRBJ2-2; 7 bases align to TRBD1. The CDR3 is 14 residues long. Germline loops: CDR1 SEHNR, CDR2 FQNEAQ (reference sequence). The V and J ends lost 2 bases and 7 bases, in that order; junction bases with no gene match: 4. The CDR3 nucleotides are TGTGCCAGCAGCTTACCAGGGGGTGGCGGGGAGCTGTTTTTT. Translated, it gives CASSLPGGGGELFF.

The rearrangement uses TRBV7-9 and TRBJ2-1; TRBD1 is a possible D gene (6 bases). The CDR3 is 15 amino acids. V gave up 5 bases and J gave up 2 bases, with 13 bases separating them. CDR1 is SEHNR and CDR2 is FQNEAQ in the germline V gene (reference sequence). The CDR3: CASSPGAGAYNEQFF. CDR3 sequence (DNA): TGTGCCAGCAGCCCTGGGGCAGGGGCCTACAATGAGCAGTTCTTC.

The genes are TRBV11-3 and TRBJ1-2, with TRBD1 as a possible D gene (5 bases). CDR1 and CDR2 (germline): SGHNT, YENEEA. The V and J ends lost 1 base and 0 bases respectively, with 9 bases between them. The CDR3 runs to 15 residues. CDR3 sequence: CASSLVLGANYGYTF. The CDR3 DNA follows: TGTGCCAGCAGCTTAGTGTTAGGGGCTAACTATGGCTACACCTTC.

The V gene is TRBV11-2, the J gene TRBJ2-5; no clear D. This CDR3 is built from 11 residues. V gave up 5 bases and J gave up 7 bases, with 8 bases separating them. Germline-derived CDR1 and CDR2 are SGHAT and FQNNGV. Here the CDR3 reads CASSQYGTQYF. CDR3 nucleotides: TGTGCCAGCAGCCAATACGGGACCCAGTACTTC.

A single count supports this clone. This chain uses TRBV6-5 with TRBJ1-2, with 7 positions matching TRBD1. From germline, CDR1 is MNHEY and CDR2 SVGAGI. The junction had 9 bases not matched to a gene; V was cut back by 6 bases and J by 8 bases. There are 13 residues in the CDR3. The CDR3 region is CASRTTGKEGYTF. The CDR3 DNA reads as TGTGCCAGCAGGACGACAGGGAAGGAAGGCTACACCTTC.

The chain carries TRBV4-3 and TRBJ1-6, with D unclear. Germline V lookup: CDR1 LGHNA, CDR2 YSLEER. Trimming took 0 bases from V and 9 from J, leaving 9 bases between them. The CDR3 sequence is 14 residues long. The CDR3 sequence: CASSQERVGSPLHF. CDR3 sequence (DNA): TGCGCCAGCAGCCAAGAGAGGGTTGGTTCACCCCTCCACTTT.

The chain is built from TRBV5-4 and TRBJ1-1, with 7 bases that match TRBD1. Germline-derived CDR1 and CDR2 are SGHNT and YYREEE (reference sequence). V shed 3 bases, J shed 0 bases, and the junction held 5 bases outside the gene matches. The CDR3 covers 15 residues. The CDR3 region is CASSYWTGLNTEAFF. The CDR3 DNA follows: TGTGCCAGCAGCTACTGGACAGGCCTGAACACTGAAGCTTTCTTT. Combining the CDR3 with reference TRBV5-4 and TRBJ1-1 gives the whole variable domain ETGVTQSPTHLIKTRGQQVTLRCSSQSGHNTVSWYQQALGQGPQFIFQYYREEENGRGNFPPRFSGLQFPNYSSELNVNALELDDSALYLCASSYWTGLNTEAFFGQGTRLTVV.

The chain uses TRBV5-8 and TRBJ2-2, with 9 bases lining up with TRBD2. Germline V gives CDR1 SGHTS, CDR2 YDEGEE. The CDR3 is 17 residues long. V was clipped by 3 bases and J by 0 bases; unmatched bases: 6. The CDR3 loop reads CASSSGTSIPNTGELFF. CDR3 coding DNA: TGTGCCAGCAGCTCTGGGACTAGCATCCCGAACACCGGGGAGCTGTTTTTT.

This sequence joins TRBV19 and TRBJ2-4; 16 bases line up with TRBD2. V dropped 1 base and J dropped 6; count of bases not matched to a gene: 6. Germline values: CDR1 LNHDA, CDR2 SQIVND (reference sequence). The CDR3 runs to 18 residues. The CDR3 DNA follows: TGTGCCAGTAGTATAGGGGGACTAGCGGGAGGGCGTGGAAACATTCAGTACTTC. Protein: CASSIGGLAGGRGNIQYF.

The V gene is TRBV5-4, the J gene TRBJ2-1; 14 bases are shared with TRBD2. Germline V gene sequence: CDR1 SGHNT, CDR2 YYREEE (reference sequence). J was trimmed by 6 bases and V by 4 bases; bases with no gene match: 6. CDR3 length: 16 amino acids. Written as DNA, the CDR3 is TGTGCCAGCAGCCCATCGGGACTAGCGGGAGTCAATGAGCAGTTCTTC. The encoded protein is CASSPSGLAGVNEQFF.

The sample holds a few counts of this clone. This sequence joins TRBV5-1 and TRBJ1-6, with 10 bases identical to TRBD1. Germline V lookup: CDR1 SGHRS, CDR2 YFSETQ. J lost 7 bases, V lost 4 bases, and 8 bases had no gene match. This CDR3 region has 16 residues. The CDR3 region is CASSGGQGLLNSPLHF. In nucleotides, the CDR3 is TGCGCCAGCAGCGGGGGACAGGGGCTCCTCAATTCACCCCTCCACTTT. Variable domain in full (rest from reference TRBV5-1 and TRBJ1-6): KAGVTQTPRYLIKTRGQQVTLSCSPISGHRSVSWYQQTPGQGLQFLFEYFSETQRNKGNFPGRFSGRQFSNSRSEMNVSTLELGDSALYLCASSGGQGLLNSPLHFGNGTRLTVT.

The chain carries TRBV4-1 and TRBJ1-6; 10 bases agree with TRBD1. Trimming removed 1 base from V and 7 bases from J; junction bases left unmatched: 7. The CDR3 is 17 residues long. The germline V gene encodes CDR1 MGHRA and CDR2 YSYEKL. DNA of the CDR3: TGCGCCAGCAGCCAAGCGGGCCGGGACAGGGGCAATTCACCCCTCCACTTT. It codes for CASSQAGRDRGNSPLHF.

V is TRBV7-2 and J is TRBJ2-3, with 7 bases that match TRBD2. The CDR3 loop spans 15 amino acids. The germline V gene has CDR1 SGHTA and CDR2 FQGNSA. J gave up 6 bases and V 0 bases, and 6 bases lay outside the gene matches. This CDR3 is CASSLAGGPWDTQYF. CDR3 DNA: TGTGCCAGCAGCTTAGCGGGAGGGCCGTGGGATACGCAGTATTTT. Complete variable domain (other parts from reference TRBV7-2 and TRBJ2-3): GAGVSQSPSNKVTEKGKDVELRCDPISGHTALYWYRQSLGQGLEFLIYFQGNSAPDKSGLPSDRFSAERTGGSVSTLTIQRTQQEDSAVYLCASSLAGGPWDTQYFGPGTRLTVL.

The gene calls are TRBV6-2 or TRBV6-3 and TRBJ1-2; TRBD1 agrees at 8 bases. V trimming: 1 base; J trimming: 8 bases; junction bases outside the gene matches: 9. This CDR3 has 15 amino acids. Germline lookup yields CDR1 MNHEY and CDR2 SVGEGT. The CDR3 DNA follows: TGTGCCAGCAGTTACTATGGACAGGGTTACGGAGGCTACACCTTC. It is translated as CASSYYGQGYGGYTF.

This clone occurred a few times. V gene TRBV6-5 combines with J gene TRBJ1-1; perhaps TRBD1 as D (6 bases). Trimming took 11 bases from V and 4 from J, leaving 17 bases between them. The CDR3 covers 13 residues. Germline assignment: CDR1 MNHEY and CDR2 SVGAGI. The chain's CDR3 is CASQTGFGTEAFF. CDR3 DNA sequence: TGTGCCTCCCAAACAGGGTTTGGCACTGAAGCTTTCTTT.

CDR3 nucleotide sequence: TGTGCCACCGCTAGCGGGAGGCTATCCTACAATGAGCAGTTCTTC. It yields the protein CATASGRLSYNEQFF. The chain links TRBV2 to TRBJ2-1; 11 bases are shared with TRBD2. With V trimmed by 10 bases and J by 1 base, 6 bases remained unmatched. The length of the CDR3 is 15 residues. Looked up from germline, CDR1 is SNHLY and CDR2 is FYNNEI. The full variable domain, completed using reference TRBV2 and TRBJ2-1, is EPEVTQTPSHQVTQMGQEVILRCVPISNHLYFYWYRQILGQKVEFLVSFYNNEISEKSEIFDDQFSVERPDGSNFTLKIRSTKLEDSAMYFCATASGRLSYNEQFFGPGTRLTVL.

This clone was recorded only once. CDR3 sequence: CASSEGAFGAVETQYF. CDR3 DNA sequence: TGTGCCAGCAGTGAAGGGGCTTTTGGAGCGGTAGAGACCCAGTACTTC. This chain joins TRBV6-1 and TRBJ2-5; the D gene is possibly TRBD2 (5 bases). The CDR3 extends over 16 amino acids. In germline, CDR1 is MNHNS, CDR2 SASEGT. V lost 1 base and J lost 4, with 16 bases in between.

V gene TRBV15 combines with J gene TRBJ1-6; TRBD1 aligns across 8 bases. Germline values: CDR1 LNHNV, CDR2 YYDKDF (reference sequence). With V trimmed by 5 bases and J by 9 bases, 6 bases remained unmatched. This CDR3 is built from 14 residues. As DNA, the CDR3 is TGTGCCACCAGCGGACAGGGAAATGGTTCACCCCTCCACTTT. Translated: CATSGQGNGSPLHF.

CDR3 DNA sequence: TGTGCCAGCGGGGCATCAACAGGGATTGAGCAGTACTTC. This codes for CASGASTGIEQYF. The genes are TRBV7-2 and TRBJ2-7, with D possibly being TRBD1 (6 bases). The CDR3 spans 13 residues. V shed 8 bases and J shed 7 bases, with 18 bases lying between them. Germline CDR1 reads SGHTA; CDR2 reads FQGNSA.

V and J are TRBV5-6 and TRBJ2-7, with D possibly matching TRBD1 (7 bases). The CDR3 extends over 12 amino acids. The germline V gene has CDR1 SGHDT and CDR2 YYEEEE. The germline V and J ends were trimmed by 3 bases and 6 bases, with 10 bases remaining between them. CDR3 region: CASSWRDSEQYV. The CDR3 DNA is TGTGCCAGCAGCTGGAGGGACAGCGAGCAGTACGTC.

The J gene is TRBJ2-3, the V gene TRBV2, with D uncertain. Germline CDR1 and CDR2: SNHLY and FYNNEI. The CDR3 contains 13 residues. Deletions cut 4 bases from V and 0 bases from J, with 5 bases between. The CDR3 sequence: CASSAISTDTQYF. The CDR3 DNA reads TGTGCCAGCAGTGCCATTAGCACAGATACGCAGTATTTT.

The rearrangement joins TRBV5-5 to TRBJ2-2; D might be TRBD2 (6 bases). The CDR3 runs 15 residues. V dropped 3 bases and J dropped 6 bases, with 15 bases sitting between them. Per the germline V gene, CDR1 is SGHKS and CDR2 is YYEKEE (reference sequence). DNA of the CDR3: TGTGCCAGCAGCTCCTACTGGGGGGATTCCGGGGAGCTGTTTTTT. Protein product: CASSSYWGDSGELFF.

This chain joins TRBV27 and TRBJ1-2; 10 nucleotides agree with TRBD1. This CDR3 has 15 residues. With V trimmed by 6 bases and J by 4 bases, 8 bases remained unmatched. Germline V CDR1 and CDR2: MNHEY, SMNVEV (reference sequence). The CDR3, as DNA: TGTGCCAGCAGACCCAGGACAGGGGGAGGCTATGGCTACACCTTC. Translating it yields CASRPRTGGGYGYTF.

This chain joins TRBV11-2 and TRBJ1-5; TRBD1 matches 7 bases. J was trimmed by 7 bases and V by 1 base; bases with no gene match: 13. The CDR3 loop spans 17 amino acids. The germline CDR1 and CDR2 sequences are SGHAT and FQNNGV. CDR3: CASSLGQGGALGQPQHF. DNA of the CDR3: TGTGCCAGCAGCTTAGGACAGGGAGGAGCGCTCGGACAGCCCCAGCATTTT. The full variable domain, its missing parts supplied by reference TRBV11-2 and TRBJ1-5, is EAGVAQSPRYKIIEKRQSVAFWCNPISGHATLYWYQQILGQGPKLLIQFQNNGVVDDSQLPKDRFSAERLKGVDSTLKIQPAKLEDSAVYLCASSLGQGGALGQPQHFGDGTRLSIL.

This clone has a single count. The chain employs TRBV29-1 and TRBJ2-1, with TRBD2 matching 9 bases. The CDR3 extends over 12 amino acids. The V segment lost 4 bases and the J segment 8 bases; nucleotides outside the gene matches: 3. The germline gives CDR1 SQVTM, CDR2 ANQGSEA. The CDR3 nucleotides are TGCAGCGTTGTAGCGGGAGTATATGAGCAGTTCTTC. Amino acid sequence: CSVVAGVYEQFF.

The DNA for the CDR3 is TGTGCCAGCAGTTACGAACAGGGTCTAAATTCACCCCTCCACTTT. It encodes CASSYEQGLNSPLHF. J is TRBJ1-6 and V is TRBV6-5, with D possibly TRBD1 on 6 matching bases. Germline V lookup: CDR1 MNHEY, CDR2 SVGAGI. This CDR3 has 15 amino acids. V was clipped by 2 bases and J by 7 bases, with 12 bases between them.

The CDR3 loop is CASRIQGGTYNEQFF. The CDR3 DNA follows: TGTGCCAGCAGAATACAGGGGGGGACCTACAATGAGCAGTTCTTC. This chain joins TRBV28 and TRBJ2-1; D may be TRBD1 (8 bases). From germline, CDR1 is MDHEN and CDR2 SYDVKM. Between the trimmed V and J ends, which lost 6 bases and 2 bases, there was a span of 14 bases. The CDR3 totals 15 residues.